Included here is one T cell receptor (beta chain) sequence, with context. The antigen is not known. The CDR3 spans 13 residues. The germline V gene encodes CDR1 SNHLY and CDR2 FYNNEI. The V and J ends lost 6 bases and 4 bases respectively, with 10 bases between them. This sample was taken from a study of shared clonotypes between healthy human individuals. The authors distributed each subset's genomic DNA evenly over several immunoSEQ plates. Per sorted-subset replicate PCR, input was 150 to 250 ng DNA, representing tens of thousands of T cell genomes. The repertoire was sequenced with immunoSEQ multiplex PCR; TCRdb's copy has only in-frame clones and lacks some. The sample lists about 1,800,000 clones; roughly 94% were seen once. Whole-study results and caveats: Donors were few, which limited the genetic and exposure-history diversity represented.

Cells designated naive CD8 were CD45RO-negative and were positively selected for CCR7, with terminally differentiated effector memory CD45RA+ cells excluded. Donors had no recently reported acute infections or vaccinations and were HIV-negative. This clonotype was sampled from a man between 18 and 35 years old in good health. The sequenced sample was naive CD8+ T cells sorted from blood. V is TRBV2 and J is TRBJ1-5; D is perhaps TRBD1 (6 bases). Written as DNA, the CDR3 is TGTGCCAGCAGCCGGGACACGAATCAGCCCCAGCATTTT. Its translation is CASSRDTNQPQHF. The variable domain in full, with the rest retrieved from reference TRBV2 and TRBJ1-5, is EPEVTQTPSHQVTQMGQEVILRCVPISNHLYFYWYRQILGQKVEFLVSFYNNEISEKSEIFDDQFSVERPDGSNFTLKIRSTKLEDSAMYFCASSRDTNQPQHFGDGTRLSIL.